These T cell receptor beta chains were read from a single sample in a study of T cell responses to AZD1222 COVID-19 vaccine. Libraries were prepared by immunoSEQ multiplex PCR; TCRdb keeps only in-frame clonotypes and omits some of them. Among 200,000 or so clones listed, about 87% were seen once. Sequences were derived from peripheral blood, sampled on day 0 of AZD1222 vaccination. The receptors here all came from an adult in good health. CDR3s include the opening cysteine and the closing phenylalanine or tryptophan. A D gene is named only where the DNA matches it firmly. Size tells how often a clone was seen (once, few, many) or the class of an expanded clone, and some rows leave it out.

cdr3_nt cdr3_aa d_call j_call clone_size v_call
TGTGCCAGCAGTTTATTTCCAGGCCGAGCCCACTTC CASSLFPGRAHF . TRBJ2-7 . TRBV28
TGTGCCAGCTCCCCTCGGAGGGCGCGGTACGAGCAGTACTTC CASSPRRARYEQYF . TRBJ2-7 . TRBV27
TGTGCCTGGAGCACATCCGGGACCCTTAACACTGAAGCTTTCTTT CAWSTSGTLNTEAFF . TRBJ1-1 . TRBV30
TGTGCCAGCAGCCCGTCAAGTAGCGGGTCAGGGGAGCAGTTCTTC CASSPSSSGSGEQFF TRBD2 TRBJ2-1 few TRBV7-3
TGTGCCAGCAGTCCCCAGGCAGGGGGCCTCTACGAGCAGTACTTC CASSPQAGGLYEQYF TRBD1 TRBJ2-7 . TRBV6-5
TGCGCCAGCAGTGAGTTGACAGGGAACACCATATATTTT CASSELTGNTIYF TRBD1 TRBJ1-3 . TRBV10-2
TGTGCCAGCAGCCCGGGACAGACATTATATGGCTACACCTTC CASSPGQTLYGYTF TRBD1 TRBJ1-2 . TRBV28
TGTGCCAGCAGCGGCTTACAGAGGAACTATGGCTACACCTTC CASSGLQRNYGYTF . TRBJ1-2 . TRBV9
TGTGCCATCAGTGAAAGAAGACAGGGCACAAGGGGAGAGACCCAGTACTTC CAISERRQGTRGETQYF TRBD1 TRBJ2-5 . TRBV10-3
TGTGCCAGCAAGCGAGAGCGGGGGTTTTACAATGAGCAGTTCTTC CASKRERGFYNEQFF TRBD2 TRBJ2-1 . TRBV28
TGTGCCAGCAGTGCCCCCGGGACAGGGGATCGGAAACTGTTTTTT CASSAPGTGDRKLFF TRBD1 TRBJ1-4 . TRBV28